This T cell receptor beta chain came from a study of T cells in Graves' hyperthyroidism and ophthalmopathy. Trimming removed 2 bases from V and 4 bases from J; junction bases left unmatched: 9. The germline gives CDR1 MNHNY, CDR2 SVGAGI (reference sequence). This CDR3 has 16 amino acids. This clonotype has ten or more counts. TCR beta CDR3 regions were amplified from RNA. During a first-round RT-PCR of the TCR CDR3, the HTBI primer set was used. One entry per CDR3 protein results from TCRdb running MiXCR on the multiplex PCR reads. The sample has around 620,000 distinct CDR3 sequences; 16% are singletons.

The sample consisted of blood. The receptor was derived from a woman aged 25-40 years with Graves' hyperthyroidism. The chain is built from TRBV6-6 and TRBJ1-1; TRBD1 matches 8 bases. The CDR3 is CASSYRDRISGTEAFF. DNA for the CDR3: TGTGCCAGCAGTTACCGGGACAGGATATCGGGCACTGAAGCTTTCTTT.